This entry is about one TCR beta chain. The data stem from a study of T-cell reconstitution after alpha-beta-depleted transplantation in children. The CDR3 has 15 amino acids. Trimming removed 3 bases from V and 3 bases from J; junction bases left unmatched: 8. Per germline, CDR1 SGHRS and CDR2 YFSETQ. During its preparation, the TCRbeta library received unique molecular identifiers. TCRdb re-called the PCR reads through MiXCR, storing one row per CDR3 protein. The data show 250,000 to 400,000 distinct CDR3 sequences, with more than 20% seen just once and roughly 9.7% held by the top ten. Sequencing was performed on PBMCs, mostly from graft donor cells, taken 180 days after TCRalphabeta/CD19-depleted stem cell transplant. This TCR came from a male patient under 18 who had a stem cell transplant for acute lymphoblastic leukemia, so the T cells may come from the graft donor. The gene calls are TRBV5-1 and TRBJ2-7; 8 nucleotides line up with TRBD2. CDR3 protein: CASSSGTRRDYEQYF. The CDR3 nucleotides are TGCGCCAGCAGCTCCGGGACTAGAAGGGACTACGAGCAGTACTTC.